What follows describes a single T cell receptor (beta chain). This entry is derived from a study of control samples from healthy donors and cancer patients. The CDR3 is 15 amino acids. Germline V gives CDR1 SEHNR, CDR2 FQNEAQ (reference sequence). V lost 10 bases to trimming and J lost 6 bases; unmatched junction nucleotides: 11. The repertoire was sequenced with immunoSEQ multiplex PCR; TCRdb's copy has only in-frame clones and lacks some. The sample consists of approximately 150,000 clones, around 90% of them appearing once. The sample comprised blood. This sequence originates from a man younger than 35 in good health. V and J are TRBV7-9 and TRBJ2-1, with 11 bases matching TRBD2. CDR3: CATGTSGPSGNEQFF. CDR3 in DNA: TGTGCCACCGGGACTAGCGGCCCTTCGGGCAATGAGCAGTTCTTC.